These 29 T cell receptor beta chains came from one sample sequenced in a study of identical twins. TCRdb analysed the 5' RACE reads with MiXCR anew, one entry per CDR3 protein. The data contain hundreds of thousands of distinct CDR3 sequences, less than 9% of them singletons. Separately, the same data were catalogued under a study of yellow fever vaccine responses in identical twins.

Material for sequencing was memory (CD45RO+) T cells sorted from blood. The receptors were sampled from a woman younger than 35 in good health.

The V call is TRBV5-1, the J call TRBJ1-2; TRBD1 matches at 11 bases. Germline trimming cut 4 bases from V and 2 bases from J; bases unmatched to any gene: 4. CDR1 and CDR2 from the germline V gene are SGHRS and YFSETQ. The CDR3 spans 15 residues. The CDR3 DNA is TGCGCCAGCAGCGCCTGGACAGGGGGCAACTATGGCTACACCTTC. Amino acids: CASSAWTGGNYGYTF. Variable domain in full (rest from reference TRBV5-1 and TRBJ1-2): KAGVTQTPRYLIKTRGQQVTLSCSPISGHRSVSWYQQTPGQGLQFLFEYFSETQRNKGNFPGRFSGRQFSNSRSEMNVSTLELGDSALYLCASSAWTGGNYGYTFGSGTRLTVV.

This clonotype was observed a handful of times. V usage is TRBV7-6 and J usage is TRBJ2-7, with 9 bases lining up with TRBD1. CDR1 and CDR2 (germline): SGHVS, FNYEAQ. With V trimmed by 5 bases and J by 7 bases, 6 bases remained unmatched. This CDR3 has 13 amino acids. The CDR3 here is CASSLRDREEQYF. CDR3 bases: TGTGCCAGCAGCCTACGGGACAGGGAAGAGCAGTACTTC.

This clonotype was seen more than once but under ten times. The chain employs TRBV6-2 or TRBV6-3 and TRBJ2-7; 11 nucleotides align to TRBD2. Germline CDR1 is MNHEY and CDR2 is SVGEGT. The CDR3 consists of 18 residues. Trimming took 7 bases from V and 2 from J; bases not matched to a gene: 16. The CDR3 DNA follows: TGTGCCAGCACCGCACAGGGGTGGACTAGCGGGCATACCTACGAGCAGTACTTC. Translation gives CASTAQGWTSGHTYEQYF.

This clonotype appeared a few times. The chain couples TRBV20-1 to TRBJ2-7; D is ambiguous. The CDR3 is 11 amino acids. Per germline, CDR1 DFQATT and CDR2 SNEGSKA (reference sequence). V lost 0 bases and J 10 bases, leaving 10 bases between the germline ends. CDR3 bases: TGCAGTGCTAGAGATGAATTATTTCAGTACTTC. Protein product: CSARDELFQYF.

The genes are TRBV19 and TRBJ2-1; TRBD2 agrees at 10 bases. In germline, CDR1 is LNHDA, CDR2 SQIVND (reference sequence). CDR3 length equals 16 residues. Unmatched junction bases numbered 13, after V lost 4 bases and J lost 10 bases. The CDR3 region is CASSTPSSGRGSEQFF. CDR3 nucleotides: TGTGCCAGTAGTACCCCCTCTAGCGGGAGAGGATCCGAGCAGTTCTTC.

This clonotype appeared a few times. The chain is built from TRBV5-1 and TRBJ2-3, with D perhaps matching TRBD1 (5 bases). The V gene lost 4 bases and the J gene lost 2 bases, with 11 bases spanning the gap. In germline, CDR1 is SGHRS, CDR2 YFSETQ. The CDR3 is 14 residues long. The CDR3 sequence: CASSPGGATDTQYF. The CDR3 bases are TGCGCCAGCAGCCCAGGTGGGGCCACAGATACGCAGTATTTT.

This clonotype was seen more than once but under ten times. The chain employs TRBV12-3 or TRBV12-4 and TRBJ2-2; TRBD2 agrees at 9 bases. V shed 3 bases and J 7 bases; nucleotides not matched to a gene: 9. CDR3 length: 16 residues. The CDR3 nucleotides are TGTGCCAGCAGTTTTAGGGCGGGGGGGCGTGGCGGGGAGCTGTTTTTT. It specifies CASSFRAGGRGGELFF.

This clonotype was seen repeatedly, ten times or more. The chain employs TRBV4-2 and TRBJ1-1; a possible D gene is TRBD1 (6 bases). Per the germline V gene, CDR1 is LGHNA and CDR2 is YNFKEQ. Deletions cut 4 bases from V and 2 bases from J, with 8 bases between. CDR3 size: 13 residues. This CDR3 reads CASSPGTNTEAFF. CDR3 nucleotides: TGTGCCAGCAGCCCCGGGACAAACACTGAAGCTTTCTTT.

V usage is TRBV2 and J usage is TRBJ2-5; tentative D call: TRBD1 (6 bases). Trimming cost V 8 bases and J 2 bases, with 9 bases left between them. This CDR3 region has 12 residues. Looked up from germline, CDR1 is SNHLY and CDR2 is FYNNEI. CDR3 amino acids: CASGGQQETQYF. The CDR3 region has the DNA TGTGCCAGCGGGGGACAACAAGAGACCCAGTACTTC.

There are many counts of this clonotype. The chain carries TRBV6-1 and TRBJ1-6; D is unclear. In germline, CDR1 is MNHNS, CDR2 SASEGT. The V and J ends lost 6 bases and 3 bases respectively, with 15 bases between them. This CDR3 spans 16 amino acids. CDR3 nucleotide sequence: TGTGCCAGCAGGTTCCAAGGACGGAACTATAATTCACCCCTCCACTTT. Its protein is CASRFQGRNYNSPLHF.

This clonotype was seen more than once but under ten times. The V gene is TRBV20-1, the J gene TRBJ2-3; 10 bases line up with TRBD2. The CDR3 is made up of 19 amino acids. V lost 5 bases and J lost 2; bases outside the gene matches: 19. The V gene's germline CDR1 is DFQATT and CDR2 SNEGSKA (reference sequence). The CDR3 reads CSASIQMPLTSGATDTQYF. CDR3 nucleotide sequence: TGCAGTGCTTCGATCCAAATGCCCCTCACTAGCGGGGCCACAGATACGCAGTATTTT.

This clonotype occurred a few times. This chain connects TRBV28 to TRBJ2-7; D might be TRBD1 (6 bases). Trimming cost V 4 bases and J 3 bases, with 13 bases left between them. The V gene's germline CDR1 is MDHEN and CDR2 SYDVKM. This CDR3 is built from 14 residues. DNA for the CDR3: TGTGCCAGCAGTTCCGGACAGCGTATCTACGAGCAGTACTTC. Its protein is CASSSGQRIYEQYF.

This clonotype was recorded at least ten times. This chain joins TRBV27 and TRBJ1-2; D not resolved. Trimming removed 3 bases at V and 5 bases at J, with 16 bases between. Looked up from germline, CDR1 is MNHEY and CDR2 is SMNVEV (reference sequence). The CDR3 extends over 15 amino acids. The CDR3 nucleotides are TGTGCCAGCAGTTTGCTGAATTCTGGCGGGTATGGCTACACCTTC. It yields the protein CASSLLNSGGYGYTF.

This chain uses TRBV27 with TRBJ1-3; D is unresolved. The CDR3 runs 14 residues. V was trimmed by 3 bases and J by 2 bases, leaving 8 bases between them. Germline V lookup: CDR1 MNHEY, CDR2 SMNVEV (reference sequence). CDR3 sequence: CASSLGRTGNTIYF. The CDR3 DNA reads TGTGCCAGCAGTTTGGGCAGAACTGGAAACACCATATATTTT.

This clonotype was detected ten times or more. This chain joins TRBV11-2 and TRBJ2-1, with 15 positions matching TRBD2. Unmatched junction bases numbered 5, after V lost 0 bases and J lost 2 bases. This CDR3 comprises 19 residues. CDR1 and CDR2 from the germline V gene are SGHAT and FQNNGV. CDR3 sequence reads: CASSLEWGLAGGTYNEQFF. CDR3 nucleotides: TGTGCCAGCAGCTTAGAATGGGGACTAGCGGGAGGAACCTACAATGAGCAGTTCTTC.

This clonotype appeared many times. This chain links TRBV6-5 with TRBJ2-1, with 12 bases lining up with TRBD2. CDR1 is MNHEY, CDR2 SVGAGI, per germline. Losses at the gene ends were 2 bases for V and 5 bases for J; bases not matched to a gene: 4. The CDR3 sequence is 16 residues long. CDR3 coding DNA: TGTGCCAGCAGTTACCTAGCGGGGGGGCTCCACAATGAGCAGTTCTTC. This encodes CASSYLAGGLHNEQFF.

This clonotype appeared many times. V and J are TRBV3-1 and TRBJ2-3; TRBD1 or TRBD2 may be the D gene (7 bases each). The CDR3 extends over 15 amino acids. Germline V gene sequence: CDR1 LGHDT, CDR2 YNNKEL (reference sequence). Deletions cut 3 bases from V and 2 bases from J, with 12 bases between. CDR3 bases: TGTGCCAGCAGCCAGGGAGGGGGCCTCACAGATACGCAGTATTTT. Its protein is CASSQGGGLTDTQYF.

This clonotype was observed at least ten times. V is TRBV20-1 and J is TRBJ2-3, with 12 bases lining up with TRBD2. Germline loops: CDR1 DFQATT, CDR2 SNEGSKA (reference sequence). The J segment lost 4 bases and the V segment lost 2 bases, leaving 10 bases of the junction unmatched. The CDR3 totals 17 residues. CDR3 bases: TGCAGTGCTAGATCACTGACTAGCGGGAGATTGCCAGATACGCAGTATTTT. This codes for CSARSLTSGRLPDTQYF.

The chain employs TRBV5-1 and TRBJ2-5; 9 nucleotides align to TRBD1. This CDR3 is 18 amino acids long. J was trimmed by 3 bases and V by 0 bases; bases with no gene match: 12. Looked up from germline, CDR1 is SGHRS and CDR2 is YFSETQ. The CDR3 spells CASSLGALTGGSKETQYF. The CDR3 DNA is TGCGCCAGCAGCTTGGGGGCTCTGACAGGGGGGAGTAAAGAGACCCAGTACTTC. The full variable domain, its missing parts supplied by reference TRBV5-1 and TRBJ2-5, is KAGVTQTPRYLIKTRGQQVTLSCSPISGHRSVSWYQQTPGQGLQFLFEYFSETQRNKGNFPGRFSGRQFSNSRSEMNVSTLELGDSALYLCASSLGALTGGSKETQYFGPGTRLLVL.

This clonotype was detected many times. This sequence joins TRBV5-1 and TRBJ2-2; D gene ambiguous. The ends were cut back, 0 bases at V and 9 bases at J, with 15 bases in the middle. Germline CDR1 and CDR2: SGHRS and YFSETQ. CDR3 length: 15 amino acids. The CDR3 protein is CASSLGTTVHRELFF. The DNA for the CDR3 is TGCGCCAGCAGCTTGGGGACGACGGTGCACCGGGAGCTGTTTTTT.

V usage is TRBV4-1 and J usage is TRBJ2-7; D is unclear. Trimming removed 3 bases at V and 2 bases at J, with 11 bases between. Per the germline V gene, CDR1 is MGHRA and CDR2 is YSYEKL. The CDR3 loop spans 14 amino acids. The CDR3 loop reads CASSQMVGTYEQYV. CDR3 bases: TGCGCCAGCAGCCAGATGGTGGGAACCTACGAGCAGTACGTC.

The V gene is TRBV20-1, the J gene TRBJ2-3; TRBD2 agrees at 11 bases. This CDR3 is 16 amino acids long. Germline lookup yields CDR1 DFQATT and CDR2 SNEGSKA (reference sequence). The V and J ends lost 2 bases and 4 bases, in that order; junction bases with no gene match: 8. The CDR3 here is CSARPSSGGLADTQYF. In nucleotides, the CDR3 is TGCAGTGCTAGACCCTCTAGCGGGGGGCTGGCAGATACGCAGTATTTT.

In nucleotides, the CDR3 is TGCAGTGCTAGAGCTCACAGGGGGGGACAAGAGACCCAGTACTTC. Translation gives CSARAHRGGQETQYF. The chain joins TRBV20-1 to TRBJ2-5, with D possibly TRBD1 on 8 matching bases. V lost 1 base and J 2 bases, leaving 14 bases between the germline ends. This CDR3 has 15 amino acids. Germline V gene data show CDR1 as DFQATT and CDR2 as SNEGSKA (reference sequence).

This chain links TRBV20-1 with TRBJ2-1; 7 bases are a match to TRBD2. V lost 6 bases, J lost 8 bases, and 16 bases stayed unmatched. The CDR3 is 15 residues long. Germline V gene data show CDR1 as DFQATT and CDR2 as SNEGSKA (reference sequence). The CDR3 DNA reads as TGCAGTGCCTCATGGCCCGGAGCGGGAATCGATGAGCAGTTCTTC. Residues: CSASWPGAGIDEQFF.

This clonotype was seen many times. The V and J genes are TRBV18 and TRBJ2-3; D uncertain. This CDR3 has 12 amino acids. V lost 4 bases to trimming and J lost 1 base, with 3 bases between them. The germline gives CDR1 KGHSH, CDR2 LQKENI. In DNA, the CDR3 is TGTGCCAGCTCACTCCGCACAGATACGCAGTATTTT. Its translation: CASSLRTDTQYF.

The chain joins TRBV29-1 to TRBJ1-3; no reliable D call. V lost 2 bases, J lost 0 bases, and 5 bases lay in between. There are 13 residues in the CDR3. CDR1 is SQVTM, CDR2 ANQGSEA, per germline. DNA of the CDR3: TGCAGCGTTGAATACAACTCTGGAAACACCATATATTTT. This translates into CSVEYNSGNTIYF.

The genes are TRBV20-1 and TRBJ2-1, with D uncertain. V lost 3 bases, J lost 3 bases, and 6 bases lay in between. This CDR3 has 12 residues. From germline, CDR1 is DFQATT and CDR2 SNEGSKA (reference sequence). The CDR3: CSARPSYNEQFF. DNA of the CDR3: TGCAGTGCTAGGCCCAGCTACAATGAGCAGTTCTTC.

This clonotype was seen repeatedly, ten times or more. The chain carries TRBV4-1 and TRBJ2-1, with 7 bases lining up with TRBD2. Germline loops: CDR1 MGHRA, CDR2 YSYEKL. Unmatched junction bases numbered 5, after V lost 5 bases and J lost 7 bases. CDR3 length: 13 residues. CDR3 amino acids: CASSGLVLNEQFF. The CDR3 DNA is TGCGCCAGCAGCGGACTAGTTTTGAATGAGCAGTTCTTC.

The table lists this clonotype with many counts. The chain couples TRBV20-1 to TRBJ2-1; perhaps TRBD2 as D (6 bases). The CDR3 is 12 amino acids. Germline assignment: CDR1 DFQATT and CDR2 SNEGSKA (reference sequence). Trimming took off 1 base at V and 5 bases at J, with 6 bases between the two ends. The CDR3 DNA follows: TGCAGTGCTAGAGGGACTAACAATGAGCAGTTCTTC. It codes for CSARGTNNEQFF.